This T cell receptor (beta chain) was identified in a study of vaccination and CD4 T cells after COVID-19. About the study: Post-vaccination specimens were collected at a median of roughly 65 days following dose two (range 14 to 241). Overlapping spike peptides from SARS-CoV-2, HCoV-NL63, HCoV-OC43 and HCoV-229E served to stimulate the cells.

This clonotype has more than one count but fewer than ten. As yet, its antigen is unknown. Treatment specified: roughly ten-day PBMC culture with coronavirus spike peptide pools or control peptides (ViraFEST assay). Looked up from germline, CDR1 is MNHEY and CDR2 is SMNVEV (reference sequence). J was trimmed by 1 base and V by 6 bases; bases with no gene match: 8. The CDR3 contains 15 residues. The Oncomine TCR Beta short-read assay sequenced DNA from cultured CD4+ T cells. TCRdb processed the PCR reads anew with MiXCR; each CDR3 protein has one entry. Here the sample spans about 9,600 distinct CDR3 sequences, roughly 25% being singletons.

The chain couples TRBV27 to TRBJ2-7, with TRBD2 identical over 8 bases. The sample consisted of CD4+ T cells from blood, cultured in vitro, taken after SARS-CoV-2 vaccination. The clonotype comes from a human donor who had recovered from COVID-19. The CDR3 DNA reads as TGTGCCAGCAGCACAAGGGGACTAGGATCCTACGAGCAGTACTTC. It encodes CASSTRGLGSYEQYF.